This TCR beta chain was identified during a study of T cells in Graves' hyperthyroidism and ophthalmopathy. Study-wide results and caveats: Most thyroid clonotypes expanded above 0.001 appeared in blood too.

The CDR3 has 19 amino acids. Germline V gene sequence: CDR1 DFQATT, CDR2 SNEGSKA (reference sequence). V trimming: 4 bases; J trimming: 0 bases; junction bases outside the gene matches: 19. From RNA transcripts, TCR beta CDR3 regions were amplified. First-round RT-PCR targeting the TCR CDR3 was performed with the HTBI primer set. MiXCR, run by TCRdb on the multiplex PCR reads, gives a single entry per CDR3 protein. Of about 250,000 distinct CDR3 sequences listed, roughly 20% were seen once; the top ten hold around two thirds. PBMCs came from 8.5 to 10 ml fresh peripheral blood. As regards this clonotype: The target antigen is unknown.

The chain has TRBV20-1 and TRBJ2-7; 9 bases agree with TRBD1. The sample comprised blood. The receptor was isolated from a man under 40 with Graves' ophthalmopathy. The CDR3 DNA reads TGCAGTGCTAAATCAACCCCGGGACAGGGTGTAGGGAGCTCCTACGAGCAGTACTTC. Protein: CSAKSTPGQGVGSSYEQYF.